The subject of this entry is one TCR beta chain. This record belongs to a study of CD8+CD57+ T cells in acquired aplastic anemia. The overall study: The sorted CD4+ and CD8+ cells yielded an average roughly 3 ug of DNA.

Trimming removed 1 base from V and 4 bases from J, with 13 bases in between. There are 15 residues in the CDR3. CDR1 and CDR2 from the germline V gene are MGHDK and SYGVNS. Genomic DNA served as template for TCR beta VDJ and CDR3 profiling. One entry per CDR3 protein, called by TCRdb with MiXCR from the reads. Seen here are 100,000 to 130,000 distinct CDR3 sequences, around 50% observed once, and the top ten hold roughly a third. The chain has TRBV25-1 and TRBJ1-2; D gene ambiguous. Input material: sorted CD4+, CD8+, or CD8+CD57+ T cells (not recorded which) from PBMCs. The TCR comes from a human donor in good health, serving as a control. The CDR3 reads CASSEFNKDIYGYTF. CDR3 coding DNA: TGTGCCAGCAGTGAATTTAACAAAGACATCTATGGCTACACCTTC.